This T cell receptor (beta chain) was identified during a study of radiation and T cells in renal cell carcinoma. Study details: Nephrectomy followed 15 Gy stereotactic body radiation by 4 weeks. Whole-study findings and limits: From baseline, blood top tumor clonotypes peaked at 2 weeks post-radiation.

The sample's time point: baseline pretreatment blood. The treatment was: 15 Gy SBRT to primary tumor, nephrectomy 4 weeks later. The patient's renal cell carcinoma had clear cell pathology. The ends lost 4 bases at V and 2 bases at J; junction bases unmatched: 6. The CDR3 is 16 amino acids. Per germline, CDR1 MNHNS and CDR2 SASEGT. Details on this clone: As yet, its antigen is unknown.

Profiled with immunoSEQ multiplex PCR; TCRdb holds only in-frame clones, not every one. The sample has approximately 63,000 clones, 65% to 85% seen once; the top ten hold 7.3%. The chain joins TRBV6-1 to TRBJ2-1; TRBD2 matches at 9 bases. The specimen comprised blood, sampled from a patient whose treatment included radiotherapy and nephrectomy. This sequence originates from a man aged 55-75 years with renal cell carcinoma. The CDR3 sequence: CASSVILAGTYNEQFF. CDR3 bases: TGTGCCAGCAGTGTAATACTAGCGGGTACCTACAATGAGCAGTTCTTC.